Given below is one T cell receptor (beta chain) in context. The data belong to a study of blood T cell repertoires in COVID-19. As for the study in general: The samples span acute and convalescent COVID-19 from the United States, Italy and Spain.

Original analysis: Scientists estimated how many nucleated cells there were by amplifying reference gene primers. Repertoires were generated with immunoSEQ multiplex PCR, while TCRdb's copy carries only in-frame clones and drops some. V, J and clone size derive from that table, while D and trimming were established from the DNA sequence. The top ten clones hold roughly 20% of a sample with approximately 90,000 clones, 75% to 90% of them seen once. The germline V gene has CDR1 SGHKS and CDR2 YYEKEE (reference sequence). The CDR3 is 18 amino acids. Trimming removed 2 bases from V and 0 bases from J; junction bases left unmatched: 3.

The chain joins TRBV5-5 to TRBJ2-4; 15 bases fit TRBD2. The receptor comes from a woman aged 80 or over with acute or convalescent COVID-19. The sample comprised peripheral blood. The CDR3 bases are TGTGCCAGCAGCTTAGGACTAGCGGGGGGGCTAGCCAAAAACATTCAGTACTTC. Translation: CASSLGLAGGLAKNIQYF.